Shown below are 26 T cell receptor beta chains from a single sample sequenced in a study of control samples from healthy donors and cancer patients. The data were produced by immunoSEQ multiplex PCR, yet TCRdb's version contains in-frame clones alone and is incomplete. The sample data list roughly 200,000 clones. Specimen: blood. The receptors were sampled from a woman under 40 in good health.

The rearrangement uses TRBV7-2 and TRBJ1-5; D remains ambiguous. Trimming took 5 bases from V and 5 from J, leaving 22 bases between them. The CDR3 runs 17 residues. CDR1 is SGHTA and CDR2 is FQGNSA in the germline V gene. CDR3 DNA: TGTGCCAGCAGCCCATCCTCGACCGAAAAACTATATCAGCCCCAGCATTTT. This encodes CASSPSSTEKLYQPQHF.

The chain joins TRBV7-3 to TRBJ2-3; 7 nucleotides line up with TRBD1. Losses at the gene ends were 5 bases for V and 2 bases for J; bases not matched to a gene: 7. CDR3 length equals 15 residues. CDR1 is SGHTA and CDR2 is FQGTGA in the germline V gene. In DNA, the CDR3 is TGTGCCAGCAGCCCGTGGGACAGACACACAGATACGCAGTATTTT. Translation gives CASSPWDRHTDTQYF.

The rearrangement joins TRBV7-8 to TRBJ1-4; a possible D gene is TRBD1 (6 bases). The CDR3 sequence is 15 residues long. CDR1 is SGHVS, CDR2 FQNEAQ, per germline. V lost 3 bases to trimming and J lost 5 bases, with 13 bases between them. In DNA, the CDR3 is TGTGCCAGCAGCTTCACCGGGACAAGAAATGAAAAACTGTTTTTT. Its protein product is CASSFTGTRNEKLFF.

The CDR3 bases are TGTGCCAGCAGAAGGTTCAGCAATCAGCCCCAGCATTTT. Its translation: CASRRFSNQPQHF. The chain joins TRBV27 to TRBJ1-5, with unresolved D. Germline CDR1 and CDR2: MNHEY and SMNVEV (reference sequence). V shed 6 bases and J shed 1 base, with 7 bases lying between them. The CDR3 covers 13 residues.

The rearrangement uses TRBV6-5 and TRBJ1-1, with 7 bases lining up with TRBD1. Germline V CDR1 and CDR2: MNHEY, SVGAGI. This CDR3 has 15 amino acids. After removal of 1 base from V and 0 bases from J, the junction contained 2 bases not matched to a gene. The CDR3 protein is CASSYLQGMNTEAFF. CDR3 nucleotides: TGTGCCAGCAGTTACTTACAGGGGATGAACACTGAAGCTTTCTTT.

V usage is TRBV7-2 and J usage is TRBJ1-2; weak D call: TRBD1 (6 bases). This CDR3 has 15 residues. The ends were cut back, 0 bases at V and 3 bases at J, with 11 bases in the middle. The germline CDR1 and CDR2 sequences are SGHTA and FQGNSA. CDR3 amino acids: CASSLARTDYYGYTF. The DNA for the CDR3 is TGTGCCAGCAGCTTAGCTAGGACAGACTACTATGGCTACACCTTC.

This rearrangement joins TRBV6-4 to TRBJ2-3, with D uncertain. CDR3 length: 12 amino acids. V was pared by 6 bases and J by 0 bases, with 4 bases between. Germline values: CDR1 MRHNA, CDR2 SNTAGT. The CDR3 here is CASSSSTDTQYF. The CDR3 DNA reads as TGTGCCAGCAGCTCTAGCACAGATACGCAGTATTTT.

V is TRBV11-2 and J is TRBJ2-5; D is unresolved. V was cut by 1 base and J by 1 base, with 7 bases left in between. This CDR3 is built from 14 residues. Germline V gene data show CDR1 as SGHAT and CDR2 as FQNNGV. The CDR3 region is CASSLGSFQETQYF. The CDR3 DNA reads TGTGCCAGCAGCTTAGGGAGCTTCCAAGAGACCCAGTACTTC.

The chain carries TRBV6-2 or TRBV6-3 and TRBJ2-7; TRBD1 matches at 9 bases. CDR1 MNHEY and CDR2 SVGEGT come from the germline V gene. V was clipped by 4 bases and J by 2 bases; unmatched bases: 3. The CDR3 loop spans 14 amino acids. The CDR3 DNA is TGTGCCAGCAGTTGGGGACAGGGTCCCTACGAGCAGTACTTC. Encoded protein: CASSWGQGPYEQYF.

The CDR3 here is CASSSPGRANEQFF. CDR3 in DNA: TGTGCCAGCAGTTCTCCCGGACGGGCGAATGAGCAGTTCTTC. The chain uses TRBV6-5 and TRBJ2-1, with D hard to call. The CDR3 contains 14 residues. Looked up from germline, CDR1 is MNHEY and CDR2 is SVGAGI. V was pared by 4 bases and J by 7 bases, with 14 bases between.

The gene calls are TRBV5-4 and TRBJ1-2, with 7 bases lining up with TRBD1. From germline, CDR1 is SGHNT and CDR2 YYREEE (reference sequence). The CDR3 is made up of 13 amino acids. With 2 bases clipped from V and 3 bases from J, the junction kept 1 base outside the gene matches. CDR3: CASSFDRDYGYTF. The CDR3 nucleotides are TGTGCCAGCAGCTTCGACAGGGACTATGGCTACACCTTC. The full variable domain, its missing parts supplied by reference TRBV5-4 and TRBJ1-2, is ETGVTQSPTHLIKTRGQQVTLRCSSQSGHNTVSWYQQALGQGPQFIFQYYREEENGRGNFPPRFSGLQFPNYSSELNVNALELDDSALYLCASSFDRDYGYTFGSGTRLTVV.

The chain has TRBV4-3 and TRBJ1-1; D is unclear. Germline CDR1 reads LGHNA; CDR2 reads YSLEER. V gave up 5 bases and J gave up 4 bases, with 11 bases separating them. The CDR3 runs to 13 residues. The CDR3 loop is CASSDKAGTEAFF. CDR3 sequence (DNA): TGCGCCAGCAGCGACAAAGCGGGCACTGAAGCTTTCTTT.

The chain has TRBV6-6 and TRBJ1-2; no clear D. This CDR3 is 14 amino acids long. Between the trimmed V and J ends, which lost 6 bases and 2 bases, there was a span of 13 bases. Germline V lookup: CDR1 MNHNY, CDR2 SVGAGI (reference sequence). CDR3 amino acids: CASSRQAGNYGYTF. As DNA, the CDR3 is TGTGCCAGCAGCCGCCAGGCCGGCAACTATGGCTACACCTTC.

In the case of this clone: Sequence at one end of the junction differs from germline and may be a read error. The rearrangement links TRBV7-7 to TRBJ1-1; D not certain. Germline V gene data show CDR1 as SSHAT and CDR2 as FNYEAQ (reference sequence). The CDR3 runs to 15 residues. CDR3 nucleotide sequence: TGTGCTAGCAGCACGACAAGAAACATGAACACTGAAGCTTTCTTT. It encodes CASSTTRNMNTEAFF.

The genes are TRBV20-1 and TRBJ1-1; D gene uncertain. V shed 7 bases and J shed 0 bases, with 6 bases lying between them. Germline CDR1 DFQATT, CDR2 SNEGSKA (reference sequence). The CDR3 length is 11 residues. The chain's CDR3 is CSGPLNTEAFF. CDR3 nucleotide sequence: TGCAGTGGCCCTTTGAACACTGAAGCTTTCTTT.

The rearrangement joins TRBV19 to TRBJ2-4; 8 bases align to TRBD1. Losses at the gene ends were 5 bases for V and 0 bases for J; bases not matched to a gene: 6. Germline V gene sequence: CDR1 LNHDA, CDR2 SQIVND (reference sequence). This CDR3 is 16 amino acids long. CDR3: CASSSRTGIAKNIQYF. Written as DNA, the CDR3 is TGTGCCAGTAGTTCCCGGACAGGGATAGCCAAAAACATTCAGTACTTC.

The V call is TRBV4-1, the J call TRBJ1-2; no clear D gene. V shed 6 bases and J shed 7 bases, with 15 bases lying between them. In germline, CDR1 is MGHRA, CDR2 YSYEKL. This CDR3 is 13 amino acids long. The DNA for the CDR3 is TGCGCCAGCAGTCCTACGGGCTTAGGTGGCTACACCTTC. It is translated as CASSPTGLGGYTF.

V usage is TRBV6-5 and J usage is TRBJ2-7, with D perhaps assigned TRBD1 or TRBD2 (6 bases each). V was shortened by 0 bases and J by 4 bases, with 10 bases between the two germline ends. Germline-derived CDR1 and CDR2 are MNHEY and SVGAGI. This CDR3 region has 14 residues. DNA for the CDR3: TGTGCCAGCAGTTACTCGTCGGGGGCGTACGAGCAGTACTTC. Protein: CASSYSSGAYEQYF.

The chain joins TRBV3-1 (or the pseudogene TRBV3-2) to TRBJ1-2, with a tentative D call TRBD1 (5 bases). This CDR3 spans 15 amino acids. Deletions cut 3 bases from V and 8 bases from J, with 19 bases between. Germline CDR1 is LGHDT and CDR2 is YNNKEL (reference sequence). The CDR3, as DNA: TGTGCCAGCAGCCAGGGAAATCGGGGGGTTCAAGGCTACACCTTC. Encoded protein: CASSQGNRGVQGYTF.

V usage is TRBV24-1 and J usage is TRBJ1-2; 7 bases map to TRBD1. Losses at the gene ends were 4 bases for V and 3 bases for J; bases not matched to a gene: 7. Germline V gene sequence: CDR1 KGHDR, CDR2 SFDVKD. The length of the CDR3 is 15 residues. The CDR3 DNA sequence: TGTGCCACCAGTGAGGGGGGACAGAGCCACTATGGCTACACCTTC. It codes for CATSEGGQSHYGYTF.

The chain combines TRBV5-5 with TRBJ1-2; weak D call: TRBD1 (5 bases). The CDR3 totals 16 residues. Deletions cut 4 bases from V and 2 bases from J, with 18 bases between. Germline V lookup: CDR1 SGHKS, CDR2 YYEKEE (reference sequence). CDR3 sequence: CASSLRGNLGNYGYTF. As DNA, the CDR3 is TGTGCCAGCAGCCTCCGGGGGAACCTAGGGAACTATGGCTACACCTTC.

The rearrangement joins TRBV2 to TRBJ2-5, with a possible D match to TRBD1 (5 bases). CDR1 SNHLY and CDR2 FYNNEI come from the germline V gene. The CDR3 totals 15 residues. V lost 3 bases and J lost 5, with 16 bases in between. The CDR3 nucleotides read TGTGCCAGCAGTGATAGTCGGACACACCGGGAGACCCAGTACTTC. It encodes CASSDSRTHRETQYF.

The V and J genes are TRBV15 and TRBJ1-5; 7 nucleotides match TRBD1. Per germline, CDR1 LNHNV and CDR2 YYDKDF (reference sequence). The CDR3 totals 16 residues. V trimming: 3 bases; J trimming: 9 bases; junction bases outside the gene matches: 14. The CDR3 spells CATSRGETGPSGPQHF. The CDR3 DNA is TGTGCCACCAGCAGGGGGGAGACAGGGCCGTCGGGGCCCCAGCATTTT.

V gene TRBV6-6 combines with J gene TRBJ1-1; D is uncertain. V was cut by 2 bases and J by 2 bases, with 15 bases left in between. The CDR3 sequence is 16 residues long. The germline CDR1 and CDR2 sequences are MNHNY and SVGAGI (reference sequence). The CDR3 DNA is TGTGCCAGCAGTTACCGGGCAGGCGAAAGTAACACTGAAGCTTTCTTT. Its protein product is CASSYRAGESNTEAFF.

The J gene is TRBJ2-1, the V gene TRBV7-9; the match to TRBD2 covers 11 bases. This CDR3 contains 18 residues. Trimming removed 0 bases from V and 4 bases from J; junction bases left unmatched: 8. Germline V gene lookup returns CDR1 SEHNR and CDR2 FQNEAQ (reference sequence). The CDR3 DNA sequence: TGTGCCAGCAGCTTAGCTATACCACTAGCGGGGGCATACAATGAGCAGTTCTTC. Protein product: CASSLAIPLAGAYNEQFF.

V gene TRBV9 combines with J gene TRBJ2-5; D unresolved. The CDR3 sequence is 13 residues long. CDR1 SGDLS and CDR2 YYNGEE come from the germline V gene. Between the trimmed V and J ends, which lost 3 bases and 5 bases, there was a span of 11 bases. The CDR3: CASSAPLGETQYF. In nucleotides, the CDR3 is TGTGCCAGCAGCGCACCCCTCGGGGAGACCCAGTACTTC.